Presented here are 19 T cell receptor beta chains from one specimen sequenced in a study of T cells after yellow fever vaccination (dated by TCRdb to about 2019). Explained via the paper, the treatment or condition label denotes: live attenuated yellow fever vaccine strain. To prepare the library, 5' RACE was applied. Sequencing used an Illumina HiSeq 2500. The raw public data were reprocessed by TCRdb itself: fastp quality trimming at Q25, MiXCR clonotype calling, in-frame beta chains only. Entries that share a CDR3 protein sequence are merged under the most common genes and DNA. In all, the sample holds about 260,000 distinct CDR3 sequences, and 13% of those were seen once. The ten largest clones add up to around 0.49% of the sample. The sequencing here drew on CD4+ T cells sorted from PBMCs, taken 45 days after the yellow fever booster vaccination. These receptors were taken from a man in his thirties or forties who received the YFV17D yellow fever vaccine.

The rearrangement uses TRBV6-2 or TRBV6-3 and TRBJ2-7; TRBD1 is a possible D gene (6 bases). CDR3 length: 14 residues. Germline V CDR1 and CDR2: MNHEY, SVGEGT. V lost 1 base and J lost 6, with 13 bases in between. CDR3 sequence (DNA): TGTGCCAGCAGTTACTTTCAGGGGAGCCGCGAGCAGTACTTC. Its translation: CASSYFQGSREQYF.

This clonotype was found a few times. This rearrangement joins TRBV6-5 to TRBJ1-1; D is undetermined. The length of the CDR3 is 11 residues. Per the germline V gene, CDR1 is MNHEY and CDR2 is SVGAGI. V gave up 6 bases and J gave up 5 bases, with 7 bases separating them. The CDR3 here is CASRHKTEAFF. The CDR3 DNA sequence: TGTGCCAGCAGACATAAAACTGAAGCTTTCTTT.

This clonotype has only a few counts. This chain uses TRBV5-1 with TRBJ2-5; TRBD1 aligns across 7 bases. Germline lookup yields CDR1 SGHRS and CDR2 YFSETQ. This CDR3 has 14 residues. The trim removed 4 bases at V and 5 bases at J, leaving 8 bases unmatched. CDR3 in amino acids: CASSPSPTGETQYF. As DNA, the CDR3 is TGCGCCAGCAGCCCCTCCCCGACAGGGGAGACCCAGTACTTC.

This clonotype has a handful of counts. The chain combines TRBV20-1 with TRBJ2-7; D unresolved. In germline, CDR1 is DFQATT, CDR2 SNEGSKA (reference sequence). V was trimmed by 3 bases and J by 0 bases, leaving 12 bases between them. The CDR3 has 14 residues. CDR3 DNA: TGCAGTGCTAGCTTGCCAGTCGGCTCCTACGAGCAGTACTTC. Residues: CSASLPVGSYEQYF.

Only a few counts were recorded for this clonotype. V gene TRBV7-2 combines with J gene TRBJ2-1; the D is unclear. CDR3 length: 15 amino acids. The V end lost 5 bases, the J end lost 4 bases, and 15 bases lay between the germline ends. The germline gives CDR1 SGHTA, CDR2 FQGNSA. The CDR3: CASSPQQLGYNEQFF. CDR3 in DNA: TGTGCCAGCAGCCCACAACAGTTGGGGTACAATGAGCAGTTCTTC.

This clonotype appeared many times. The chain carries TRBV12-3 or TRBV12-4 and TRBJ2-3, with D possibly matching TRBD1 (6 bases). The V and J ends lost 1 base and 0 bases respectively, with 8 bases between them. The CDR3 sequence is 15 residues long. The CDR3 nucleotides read TGTGCCAGCAGTTTAGTAACAGGGAGCACAGATACGCAGTATTTT. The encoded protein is CASSLVTGSTDTQYF.

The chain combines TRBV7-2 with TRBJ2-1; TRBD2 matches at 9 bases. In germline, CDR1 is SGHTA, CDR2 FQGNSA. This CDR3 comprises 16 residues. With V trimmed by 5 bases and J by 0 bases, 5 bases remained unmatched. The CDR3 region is CASSPGTSRSYNEQFF. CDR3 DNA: TGTGCCAGCAGCCCGGGGACTAGCCGCTCCTACAATGAGCAGTTCTTC.

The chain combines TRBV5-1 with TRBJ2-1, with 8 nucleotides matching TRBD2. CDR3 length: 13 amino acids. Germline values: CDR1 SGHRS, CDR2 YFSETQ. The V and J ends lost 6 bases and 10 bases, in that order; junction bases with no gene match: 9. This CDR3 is CASMRAGVGEQFF. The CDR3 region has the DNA TGCGCCAGCATGAGAGCGGGAGTTGGAGAGCAGTTCTTC.

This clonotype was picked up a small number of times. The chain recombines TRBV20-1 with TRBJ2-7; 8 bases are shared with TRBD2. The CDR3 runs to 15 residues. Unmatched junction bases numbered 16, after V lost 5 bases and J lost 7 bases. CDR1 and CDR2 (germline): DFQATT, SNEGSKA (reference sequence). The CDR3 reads CSAPRTSGGAKEQYF. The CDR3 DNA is TGCAGTGCTCCCCGAACTAGCGGAGGGGCTAAGGAGCAGTACTTC.

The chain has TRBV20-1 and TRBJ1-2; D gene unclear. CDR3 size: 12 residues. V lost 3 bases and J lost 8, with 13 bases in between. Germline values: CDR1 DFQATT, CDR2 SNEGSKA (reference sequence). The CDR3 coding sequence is TGCAGTGCTAGTAGGGCAGTCGGAGGCTACACCTTC. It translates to CSASRAVGGYTF.

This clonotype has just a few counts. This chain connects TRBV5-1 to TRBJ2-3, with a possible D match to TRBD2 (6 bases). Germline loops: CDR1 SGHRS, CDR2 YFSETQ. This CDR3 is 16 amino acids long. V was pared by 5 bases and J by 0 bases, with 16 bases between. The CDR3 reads CASRRQRVLSTDTQYF. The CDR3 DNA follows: TGCGCCAGCAGGCGGCAGCGGGTCCTGAGCACAGATACGCAGTATTTT.

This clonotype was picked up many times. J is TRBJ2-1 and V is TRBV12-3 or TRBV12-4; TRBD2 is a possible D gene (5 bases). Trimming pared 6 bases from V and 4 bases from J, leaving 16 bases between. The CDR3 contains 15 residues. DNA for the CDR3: TGTGCCAGCAGCTTTATGAGCGGAGGTTACAATGAGCAGTTCTTC. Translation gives CASSFMSGGYNEQFF.

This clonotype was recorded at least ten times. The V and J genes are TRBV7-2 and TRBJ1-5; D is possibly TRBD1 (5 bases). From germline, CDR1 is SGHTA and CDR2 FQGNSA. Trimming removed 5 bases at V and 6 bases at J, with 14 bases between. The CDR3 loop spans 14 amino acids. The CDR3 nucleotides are TGTGCCAGCAGCCGGGACCGTCTGAGTCAGCCCCAGCATTTT. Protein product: CASSRDRLSQPQHF.

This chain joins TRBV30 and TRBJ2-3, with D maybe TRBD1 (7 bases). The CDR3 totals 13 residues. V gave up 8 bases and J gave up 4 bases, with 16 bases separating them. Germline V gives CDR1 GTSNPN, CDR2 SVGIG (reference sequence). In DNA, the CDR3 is TGTGCCGGAGGGGGCGTTAGTCCAGATACGCAGTATTTT. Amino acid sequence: CAGGGVSPDTQYF.

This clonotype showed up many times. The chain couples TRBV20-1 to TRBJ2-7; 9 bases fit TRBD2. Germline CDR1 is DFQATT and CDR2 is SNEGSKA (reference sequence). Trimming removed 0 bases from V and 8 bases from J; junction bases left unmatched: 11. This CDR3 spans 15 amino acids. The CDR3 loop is CSAREASGIGRKQYF. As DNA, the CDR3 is TGCAGTGCTAGAGAGGCTAGCGGGATTGGAAGAAAGCAGTACTTC.

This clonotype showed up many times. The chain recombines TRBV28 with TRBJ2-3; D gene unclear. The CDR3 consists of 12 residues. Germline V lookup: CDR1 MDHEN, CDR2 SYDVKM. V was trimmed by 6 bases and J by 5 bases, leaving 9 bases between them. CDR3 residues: CASSLLRDTQYF. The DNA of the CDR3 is TGTGCCAGCAGCCTCTTGAGAGATACGCAGTATTTT.

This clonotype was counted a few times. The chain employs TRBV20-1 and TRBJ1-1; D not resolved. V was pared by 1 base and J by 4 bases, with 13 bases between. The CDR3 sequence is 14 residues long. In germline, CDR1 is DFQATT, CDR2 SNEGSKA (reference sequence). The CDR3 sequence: CSARVRGGGTEAFF. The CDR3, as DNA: TGCAGTGCTAGAGTTCGGGGAGGTGGCACTGAAGCTTTCTTT.

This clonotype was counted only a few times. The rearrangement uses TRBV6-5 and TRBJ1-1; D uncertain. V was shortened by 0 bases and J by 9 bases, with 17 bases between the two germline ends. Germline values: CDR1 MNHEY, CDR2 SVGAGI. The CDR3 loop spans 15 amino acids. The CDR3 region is CASSYSITPGSQAFF. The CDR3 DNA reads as TGTGCCAGCAGTTACTCTATCACCCCAGGCTCCCAAGCTTTCTTT.

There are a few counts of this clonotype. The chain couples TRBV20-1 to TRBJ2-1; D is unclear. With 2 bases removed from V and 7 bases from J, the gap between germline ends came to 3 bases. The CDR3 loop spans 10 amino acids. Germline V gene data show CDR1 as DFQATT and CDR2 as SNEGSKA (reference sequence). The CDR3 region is CSARQNEQFF. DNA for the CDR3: TGCAGTGCTAGACAGAATGAGCAGTTCTTC.